The T cell receptor (beta chain) described here comes from a study of blood T cell repertoires in COVID-19. As for the study in general: The origin of the acute and convalescent COVID-19 samples was the United States, Italy and Spain. In each case, the material was cDNA or gDNA derived from T cells, B-cell-depleted T cells, or PBMCs.

Germline V gene lookup returns CDR1 SGHNT and CDR2 YENEEA. Germline trimming cut 3 bases from V and 4 bases from J; bases unmatched to any gene: 4. The CDR3 contains 15 residues. In the authors' methods: Counts of nucleated cells, estimated from reference gene primer amplification, were obtained. Only in-frame clones appear in the TCRdb table, and some are missing; sequencing was by immunoSEQ multiplex PCR. V, J and clone size are those of that table, while D and trimming were read from the DNA. This table holds about 120,000 clones, approximately 83% found once. This clone was detected once. The sequenced sample was peripheral blood. The clonotype originates from a man older than 75 with acute or convalescent COVID-19. The chain has TRBV11-3 and TRBJ2-1; TRBD1 matches 9 bases. The CDR3 DNA reads as TGTGCCAGCAGCTTTGGGGACAGGGCATACAATGAGCAGTTCTTC. Amino acid sequence: CASSFGDRAYNEQFF.